This T cell receptor beta chain was recovered during a study of T cells in Graves' hyperthyroidism and ophthalmopathy. Study-level points and caveats: Progression to ophthalmopathy was predicted a median of approximately 6.4 months early. Blood also contained most expanded thyroid clonotypes above 0.001.

J lost 3 bases, V lost 5 bases, and 6 bases had no gene match. This CDR3 has 15 residues. Germline values: CDR1 PRHDT, CDR2 FYEKMQ (reference sequence). At least ten counts were recorded for this clonotype. Its target is not known. Template material for amplifying TCR beta CDR3 regions consisted of RNA transcripts. First-round RT-PCR of the TCR CDR3 relied on the HTBI primer set. TCRdb fed the multiplex PCR reads into MiXCR, producing one record per CDR3 protein. The sample lists hundreds of thousands of distinct CDR3 sequences, about 15% occurring once. Orbital computed tomography and thyroid ultrasound, together with serum TRAb and thyroxine and clinical symptoms, were used for diagnoses.

The clonotype comes from a man between 18 and 29 years old with Graves' ophthalmopathy. The rearrangement uses TRBV13 and TRBJ2-7, with 11 bases that match TRBD1. Sequences were obtained from blood. This CDR3 reads CASSRRTGGFYEQYF. The CDR3 DNA follows: TGTGCCAGCAGCCGACGGACAGGGGGCTTCTACGAGCAGTACTTC.